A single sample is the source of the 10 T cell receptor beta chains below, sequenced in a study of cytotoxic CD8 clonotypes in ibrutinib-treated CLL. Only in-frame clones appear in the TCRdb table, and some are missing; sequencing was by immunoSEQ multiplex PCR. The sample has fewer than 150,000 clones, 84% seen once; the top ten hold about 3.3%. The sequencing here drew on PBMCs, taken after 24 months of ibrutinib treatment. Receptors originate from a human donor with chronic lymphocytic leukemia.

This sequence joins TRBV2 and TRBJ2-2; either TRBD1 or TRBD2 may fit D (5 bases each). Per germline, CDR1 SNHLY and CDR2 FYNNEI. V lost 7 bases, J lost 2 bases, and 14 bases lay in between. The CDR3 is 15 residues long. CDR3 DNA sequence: TGTGCCAGCATCGATCCCGGGGCTAACACCGGGGAGCTGTTTTTT. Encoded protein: CASIDPGANTGELFF.

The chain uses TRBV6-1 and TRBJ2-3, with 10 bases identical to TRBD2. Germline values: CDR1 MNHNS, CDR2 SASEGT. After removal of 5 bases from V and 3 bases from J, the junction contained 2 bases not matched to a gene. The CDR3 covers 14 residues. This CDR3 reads CASSHSGGTDTQYF. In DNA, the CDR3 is TGTGCCAGCAGTCATAGCGGGGGGACAGATACGCAGTATTTT.

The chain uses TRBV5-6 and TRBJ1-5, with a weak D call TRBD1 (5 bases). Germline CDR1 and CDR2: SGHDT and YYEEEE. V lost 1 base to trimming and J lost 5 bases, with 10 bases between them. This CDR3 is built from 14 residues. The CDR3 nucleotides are TGTGCCAGCAGCTTGTTGGGGGTAGATCAGCCCCAGCATTTT. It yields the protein CASSLLGVDQPQHF.

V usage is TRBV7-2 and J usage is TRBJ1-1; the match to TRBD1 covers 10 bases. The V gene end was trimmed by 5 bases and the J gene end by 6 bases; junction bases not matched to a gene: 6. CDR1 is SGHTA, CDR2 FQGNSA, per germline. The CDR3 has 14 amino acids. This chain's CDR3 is CASSKKTGGAEAFF. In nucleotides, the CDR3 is TGTGCCAGCAGCAAAAAGACAGGGGGCGCTGAAGCTTTCTTT.

The CDR3 DNA sequence: TGTGCCTGGAGTGTAATCAGGGCGGGGGGCTCCTACAATGAGCAGTTCTTC. Protein: CAWSVIRAGGSYNEQFF. V is TRBV30 and J is TRBJ2-1; 8 bases align to TRBD2. The ends lost 0 bases at V and 0 bases at J; junction bases unmatched: 7. The CDR3 totals 17 residues. In germline, CDR1 is GTSNPN, CDR2 SVGIG (reference sequence).

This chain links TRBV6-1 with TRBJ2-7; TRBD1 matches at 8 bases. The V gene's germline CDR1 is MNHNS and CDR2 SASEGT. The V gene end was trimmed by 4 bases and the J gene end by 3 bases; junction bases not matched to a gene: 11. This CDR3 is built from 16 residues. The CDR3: CASSAVAGTGGYEQYF. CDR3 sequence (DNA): TGTGCCAGCAGTGCTGTGGCCGGGACAGGAGGCTACGAGCAGTACTTC.

DNA for the CDR3: TGTGCCAGCAGCCCCACTAGGGGTGGCACGCAGTATTTT. It yields the protein CASSPTRGGTQYF. J is TRBJ2-3 and V is TRBV7-3; D may match TRBD1 or TRBD2 (5 bases each). There are 13 residues in the CDR3. V lost 5 bases and J lost 9, with 15 bases in between. Germline V lookup: CDR1 SGHTA, CDR2 FQGTGA.

In DNA, the CDR3 is TGTGCCTGGAGTGTACCGATGGGGTGGGATACGCAGTATTTT. Its protein is CAWSVPMGWDTQYF. The gene calls are TRBV30 and TRBJ2-3; no clear D gene. Germline V CDR1 and CDR2: GTSNPN, SVGIG (reference sequence). The CDR3 covers 14 residues. The V end was cut by 0 bases, the J end by 6 bases, with 13 bases between.

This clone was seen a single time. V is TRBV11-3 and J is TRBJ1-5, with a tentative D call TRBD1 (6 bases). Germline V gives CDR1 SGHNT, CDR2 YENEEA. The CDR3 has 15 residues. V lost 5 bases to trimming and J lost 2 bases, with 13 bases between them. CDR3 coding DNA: TGTGCCAGCAGCCTACAGGGTCTGGGCAATCAGCCCCAGCATTTT. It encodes CASSLQGLGNQPQHF.

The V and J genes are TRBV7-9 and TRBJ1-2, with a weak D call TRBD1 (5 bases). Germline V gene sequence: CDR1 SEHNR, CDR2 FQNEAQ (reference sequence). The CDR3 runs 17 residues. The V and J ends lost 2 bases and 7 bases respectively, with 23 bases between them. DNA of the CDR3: TGTGCCAGCAGCTTAATGGGGTCGGGGCAATCAATCGGTGGCTACACCTTC. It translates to CASSLMGSGQSIGGYTF.